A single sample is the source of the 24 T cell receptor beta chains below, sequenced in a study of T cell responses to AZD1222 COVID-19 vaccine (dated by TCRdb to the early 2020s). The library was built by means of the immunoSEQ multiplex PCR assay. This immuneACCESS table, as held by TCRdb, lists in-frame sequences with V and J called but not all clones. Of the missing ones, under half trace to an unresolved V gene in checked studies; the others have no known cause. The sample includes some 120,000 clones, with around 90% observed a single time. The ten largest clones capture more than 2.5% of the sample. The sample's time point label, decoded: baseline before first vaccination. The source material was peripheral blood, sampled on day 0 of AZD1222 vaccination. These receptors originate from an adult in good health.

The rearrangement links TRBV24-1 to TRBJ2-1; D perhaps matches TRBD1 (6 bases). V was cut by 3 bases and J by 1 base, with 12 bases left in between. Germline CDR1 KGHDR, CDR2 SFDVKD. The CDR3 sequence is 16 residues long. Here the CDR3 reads CATSDPTGPSYNEQFF. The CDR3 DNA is TGTGCCACCAGTGATCCAACAGGGCCATCCTACAATGAGCAGTTCTTC.

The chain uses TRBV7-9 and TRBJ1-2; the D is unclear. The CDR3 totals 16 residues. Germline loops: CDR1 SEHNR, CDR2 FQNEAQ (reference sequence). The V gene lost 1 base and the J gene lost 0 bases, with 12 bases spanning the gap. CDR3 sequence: CASSLVMTQANYGYTF. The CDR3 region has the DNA TGTGCCAGCAGCTTAGTCATGACTCAGGCTAACTATGGCTACACCTTC.

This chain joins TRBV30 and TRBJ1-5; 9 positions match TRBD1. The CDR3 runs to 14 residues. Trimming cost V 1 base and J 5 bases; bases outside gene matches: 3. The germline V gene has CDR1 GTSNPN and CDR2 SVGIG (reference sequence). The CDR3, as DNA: TGTGCCTGGAGTGGGGACAGGGTGGATCAGCCCCAGCATTTT. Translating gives CAWSGDRVDQPQHF.

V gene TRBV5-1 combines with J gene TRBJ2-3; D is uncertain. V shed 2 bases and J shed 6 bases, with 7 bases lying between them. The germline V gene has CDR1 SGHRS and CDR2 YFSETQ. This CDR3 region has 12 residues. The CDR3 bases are TGCGCCAGCAGCTTCGACATTGATACGCAGTATTTT. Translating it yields CASSFDIDTQYF. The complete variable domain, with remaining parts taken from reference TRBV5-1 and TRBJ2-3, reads KAGVTQTPRYLIKTRGQQVTLSCSPISGHRSVSWYQQTPGQGLQFLFEYFSETQRNKGNFPGRFSGRQFSNSRSEMNVSTLELGDSALYLCASSFDIDTQYFGPGTRLTVL.

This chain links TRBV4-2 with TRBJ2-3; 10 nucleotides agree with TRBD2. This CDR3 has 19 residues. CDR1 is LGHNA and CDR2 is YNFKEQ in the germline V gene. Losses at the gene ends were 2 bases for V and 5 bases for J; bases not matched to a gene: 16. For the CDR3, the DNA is TGTGCCAGCAGCCAAAAGGGAATAGCGGGAGGCGAGGTCGGAGATACGCAGTATTTT. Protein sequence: CASSQKGIAGGEVGDTQYF.

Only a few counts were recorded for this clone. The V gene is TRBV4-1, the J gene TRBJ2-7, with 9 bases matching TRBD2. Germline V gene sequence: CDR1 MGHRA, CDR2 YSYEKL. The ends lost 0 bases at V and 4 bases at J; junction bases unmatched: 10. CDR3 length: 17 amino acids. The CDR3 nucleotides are TGCGCCAGCAGCCAAGAGGGGTTAGCGGGAGCGTTATACGAGCAGTACTTC. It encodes CASSQEGLAGALYEQYF.

The CDR3 is CASRDRPTGNTIYF. In DNA, the CDR3 is TGTGCCAGCAGGGACAGACCCACTGGAAACACCATATATTTT. The rearrangement uses TRBV2 and TRBJ1-3, with TRBD1 as a possible D gene (6 bases). Germline V lookup: CDR1 SNHLY, CDR2 FYNNEI. Between the trimmed V and J ends, which lost 6 bases and 2 bases, there was a span of 11 bases. The CDR3 extends over 14 amino acids.

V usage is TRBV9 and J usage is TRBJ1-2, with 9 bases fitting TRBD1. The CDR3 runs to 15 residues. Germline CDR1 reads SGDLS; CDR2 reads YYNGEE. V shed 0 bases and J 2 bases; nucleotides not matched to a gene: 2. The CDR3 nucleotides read TGTGCCAGCAGCGTAGGTGGGACAGGGAACTATGGCTACACCTTC. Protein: CASSVGGTGNYGYTF.

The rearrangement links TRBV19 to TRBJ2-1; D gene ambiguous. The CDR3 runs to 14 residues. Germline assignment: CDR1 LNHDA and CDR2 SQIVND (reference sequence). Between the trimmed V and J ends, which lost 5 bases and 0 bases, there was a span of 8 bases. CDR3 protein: CASSPGFSYNEQFF. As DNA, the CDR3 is TGTGCCAGTAGTCCAGGATTCTCCTACAATGAGCAGTTCTTC.

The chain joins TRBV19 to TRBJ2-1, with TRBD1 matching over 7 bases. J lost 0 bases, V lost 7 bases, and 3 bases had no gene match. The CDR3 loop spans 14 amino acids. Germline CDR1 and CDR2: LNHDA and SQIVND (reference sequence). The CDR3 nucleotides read TGTGCCAGTAACCAGGGGGACTCCTACAATGAGCAGTTCTTC. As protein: CASNQGDSYNEQFF.

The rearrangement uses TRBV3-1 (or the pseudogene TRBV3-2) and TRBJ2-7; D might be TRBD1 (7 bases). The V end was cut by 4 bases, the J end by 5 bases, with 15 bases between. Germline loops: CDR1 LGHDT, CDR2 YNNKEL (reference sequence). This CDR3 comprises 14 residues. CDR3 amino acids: CASSRVGGGHEQYF. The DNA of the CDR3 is TGTGCCAGCAGCCGGGTCGGAGGGGGCCACGAGCAGTACTTC.

The CDR3 loop is CASRGDSTDTQYF. The CDR3 DNA reads as TGTGCCAGTAGGGGGGATAGCACAGATACGCAGTATTTT. The chain combines TRBV19 with TRBJ2-3, with D possibly called TRBD1 or TRBD2 (5 bases each). V lost 6 bases, J lost 0 bases, and 7 bases lay in between. The CDR3 covers 13 residues. CDR1 and CDR2 (germline): LNHDA, SQIVND (reference sequence).

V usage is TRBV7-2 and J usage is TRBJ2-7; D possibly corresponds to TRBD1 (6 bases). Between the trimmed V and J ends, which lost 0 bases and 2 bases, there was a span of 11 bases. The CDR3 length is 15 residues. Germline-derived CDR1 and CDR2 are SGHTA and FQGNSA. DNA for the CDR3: TGTGCCAGCAGCTTAGCCCGGGACACCACCTACGAGCAGTACTTC. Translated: CASSLARDTTYEQYF.

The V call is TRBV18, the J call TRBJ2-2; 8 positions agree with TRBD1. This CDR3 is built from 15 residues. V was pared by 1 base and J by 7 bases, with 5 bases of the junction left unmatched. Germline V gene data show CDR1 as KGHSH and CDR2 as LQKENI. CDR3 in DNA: TGTGCCAGCTCACCACAAAGACAGGGGATCGGGGAGCTGTTTTTT. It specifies CASSPQRQGIGELFF. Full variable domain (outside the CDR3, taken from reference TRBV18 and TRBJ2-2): NAGVMQNPRHLVRRRGQEARLRCSPMKGHSHVYWYRQLPEEGLKFMVYLQKENIIDESGMPKERFSAEFPKEGPSILRIQQVVRGDSAAYFCASSPQRQGIGELFFGEGSRLTVL.

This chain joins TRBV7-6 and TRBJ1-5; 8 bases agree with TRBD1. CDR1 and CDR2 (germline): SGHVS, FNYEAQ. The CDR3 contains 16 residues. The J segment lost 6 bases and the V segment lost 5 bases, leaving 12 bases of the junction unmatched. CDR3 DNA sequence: TGTGCCAGCAGCGAAAAGATAGCAGGGGGCAGTCAGCCCCAGCATTTT. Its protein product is CASSEKIAGGSQPQHF.

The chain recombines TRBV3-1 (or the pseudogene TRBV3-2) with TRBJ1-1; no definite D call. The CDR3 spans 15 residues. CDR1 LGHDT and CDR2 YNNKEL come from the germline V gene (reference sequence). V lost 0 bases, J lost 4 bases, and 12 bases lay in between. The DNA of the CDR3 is TGTGCCAGCAGCCAAGACGAGGGCTTTAGCACTGAAGCTTTCTTT. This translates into CASSQDEGFSTEAFF.

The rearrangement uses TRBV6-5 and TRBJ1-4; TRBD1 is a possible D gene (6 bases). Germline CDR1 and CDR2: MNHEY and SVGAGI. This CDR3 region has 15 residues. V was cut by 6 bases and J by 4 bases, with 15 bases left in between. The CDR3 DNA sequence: TGTGCCAGCAGCCGAAGGGGGGGAGGTAATGAAAAACTGTTTTTT. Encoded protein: CASSRRGGGNEKLFF.

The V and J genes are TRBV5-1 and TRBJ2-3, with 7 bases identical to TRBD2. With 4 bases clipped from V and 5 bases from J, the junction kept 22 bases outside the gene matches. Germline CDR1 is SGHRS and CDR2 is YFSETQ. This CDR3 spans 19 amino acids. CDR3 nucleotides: TGCGCCAGCAGCCGCGAGCCGTGGACTAGACAAAGGGCCCGAGATACGCAGTATTTT. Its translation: CASSREPWTRQRARDTQYF.

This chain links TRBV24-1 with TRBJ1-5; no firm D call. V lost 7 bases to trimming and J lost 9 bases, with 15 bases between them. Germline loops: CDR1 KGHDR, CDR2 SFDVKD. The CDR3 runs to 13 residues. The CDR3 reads CATSPSFSGPQHF. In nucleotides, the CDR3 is TGTGCCACCAGCCCCAGTTTCTCAGGGCCCCAGCATTTT.

Here the CDR3 reads CASSLPPSGRLYF. CDR3 in DNA: TGTGCCAGCAGCTTACCCCCTAGCGGGAGGCTGTACTTC. The V and J genes are TRBV7-2 and TRBJ2-7, with 11 bases matching TRBD2. Trimming removed 2 bases from V and 12 bases from J; junction bases left unmatched: 6. The CDR3 loop spans 13 amino acids. Germline V gene sequence: CDR1 SGHTA, CDR2 FQGNSA.

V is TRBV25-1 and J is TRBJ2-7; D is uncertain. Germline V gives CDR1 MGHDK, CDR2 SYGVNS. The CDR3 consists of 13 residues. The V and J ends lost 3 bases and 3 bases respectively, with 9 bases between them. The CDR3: CASSERSSYEQYF. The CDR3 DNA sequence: TGTGCCAGCAGTGAGCGGTCTAGCTACGAGCAGTACTTC.

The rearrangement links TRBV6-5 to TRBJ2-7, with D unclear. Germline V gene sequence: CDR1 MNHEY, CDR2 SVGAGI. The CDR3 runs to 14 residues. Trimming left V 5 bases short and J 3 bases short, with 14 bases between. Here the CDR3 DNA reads TGTGCCAGCAGTATTACACGGGTACACTACGAGCAGTACTTC. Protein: CASSITRVHYEQYF.

The DNA for the CDR3 is TGTGCCAGCAGCGTACAGGGCTCGAACACTGAAGCTTTCTTT. Amino acid sequence: CASSVQGSNTEAFF. J is TRBJ1-1 and V is TRBV9; D possibly corresponds to TRBD1 (5 bases). The CDR3 runs 14 residues. Germline CDR1 is SGDLS and CDR2 is YYNGEE. The V end lost 1 base, the J end lost 1 base, and 8 bases lay between the germline ends.

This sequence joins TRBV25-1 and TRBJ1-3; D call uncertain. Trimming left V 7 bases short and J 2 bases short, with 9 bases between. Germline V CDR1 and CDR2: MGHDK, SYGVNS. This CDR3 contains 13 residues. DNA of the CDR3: TGTGCCAGCACAGCGACGGCTGGAAACACCATATATTTT. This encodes CASTATAGNTIYF.